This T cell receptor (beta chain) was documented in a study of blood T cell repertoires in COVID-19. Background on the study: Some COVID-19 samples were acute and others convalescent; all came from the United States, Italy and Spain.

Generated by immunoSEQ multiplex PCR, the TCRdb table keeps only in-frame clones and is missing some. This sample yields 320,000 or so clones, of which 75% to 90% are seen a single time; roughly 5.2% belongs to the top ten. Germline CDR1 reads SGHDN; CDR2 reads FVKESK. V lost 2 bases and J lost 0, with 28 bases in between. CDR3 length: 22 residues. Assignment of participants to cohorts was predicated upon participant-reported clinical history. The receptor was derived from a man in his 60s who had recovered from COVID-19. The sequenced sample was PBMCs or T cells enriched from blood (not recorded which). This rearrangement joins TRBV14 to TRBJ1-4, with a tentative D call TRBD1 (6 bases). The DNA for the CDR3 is TGTGCCAGCAGCCAACCAGCCCCGGGACACCGCAAAGGGAACGCAACTAATGAAAAACTGTTTTTT. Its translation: CASSQPAPGHRKGNATNEKLFF. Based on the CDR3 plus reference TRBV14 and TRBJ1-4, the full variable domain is EAGVTQFPSHSVIEKGQTVTLRCDPISGHDNLYWYRRVMGKEIKFLLHFVKESKQDESGMPNNRFLAERTGGTYSTLKVQPAELEDSGVYFCASSQPAPGHRKGNATNEKLFFGSGTQLSVL.